The 27 T cell receptor beta chains below were found in one sample sequenced in a study of radiation and T cells in renal cell carcinoma. The protocol was immunoSEQ multiplex PCR, while the TCRdb copy is restricted to in-frame clones and leaves out a portion. The repertoire holds 150,000 to 160,000 clones, with 87% as singletons. Sample time point: blood 2 weeks post-SBRT. Treatment specified: 15 Gy SBRT to primary tumor, nephrectomy 4 weeks later. Here the sequenced sample was blood, taken from a patient whose treatment included radiotherapy and nephrectomy. Receptors were obtained from a woman between 50 and 59 years old with renal cell carcinoma.

This clone was seen more than once but under ten times. The genes are TRBV15 and TRBJ2-7, with a possible D match to TRBD1 (5 bases). V lost 0 bases, J lost 1 base, and 10 bases lay in between. There are 15 residues in the CDR3. Germline assignment: CDR1 LNHNV and CDR2 YYDKDF (reference sequence). The CDR3 nucleotides read TGTGCCACCAGCAGAGAGACTCAGGGTTCCTACGAGCAGTACTTC. This gives the protein CATSRETQGSYEQYF.

V gene TRBV5-1 combines with J gene TRBJ2-7, with D perhaps matching TRBD1 (8 bases). CDR3 length: 17 residues. The germline V gene has CDR1 SGHRS and CDR2 YFSETQ. The V and J ends lost 3 bases and 3 bases respectively, with 22 bases between them. The CDR3 DNA reads TGCGCCAGCAGCTCCACACCAGGGGGCGGGGAGGGCTACGAGCAGTACTTC. Protein sequence: CASSSTPGGGEGYEQYF. The full variable domain, its missing parts supplied by reference TRBV5-1 and TRBJ2-7, is KAGVTQTPRYLIKTRGQQVTLSCSPISGHRSVSWYQQTPGQGLQFLFEYFSETQRNKGNFPGRFSGRQFSNSRSEMNVSTLELGDSALYLCASSSTPGGGEGYEQYFGPGTRLTVT.

The genes are TRBV27 and TRBJ2-7, with TRBD1 as a possible D gene (6 bases). The germline CDR1 and CDR2 sequences are MNHEY and SMNVEV (reference sequence). The V and J ends lost 7 bases and 4 bases respectively, with 8 bases between them. The CDR3 is 11 amino acids. Written as DNA, the CDR3 is TGTGCCAGCACACAGGGATACGAGCAGTACTTC. It translates to CASTQGYEQYF.

This clone has a handful of counts. The J gene is TRBJ1-1, the V gene TRBV11-3, with D possibly TRBD1 on 5 matching bases. CDR1 is SGHNT and CDR2 is YENEEA in the germline V gene. The CDR3 extends over 13 amino acids. V lost 0 bases and J 3 bases, leaving 5 bases between the germline ends. The CDR3 is CASSLEGDTEAFF. DNA for the CDR3: TGTGCCAGCAGCTTAGAAGGGGACACTGAAGCTTTCTTT.

The chain couples TRBV19 to TRBJ1-1, with unresolved D. Germline V gene sequence: CDR1 LNHDA, CDR2 SQIVND (reference sequence). The CDR3 runs to 14 residues. The V end was cut by 0 bases, the J end by 0 bases, with 5 bases between. CDR3 residues: CASSIDRLNTEAFF. DNA for the CDR3: TGTGCCAGTAGTATAGACAGATTGAACACTGAAGCTTTCTTT.

This chain joins TRBV5-1 and TRBJ1-1; possible D gene TRBD1, 6 bases. With 0 bases removed from V and 4 bases from J, the gap between germline ends came to 19 bases. CDR3 size: 17 residues. Looked up from germline, CDR1 is SGHRS and CDR2 is YFSETQ. DNA for the CDR3: TGCGCCAGCAGCTTGGCGTGGGCAGGGGTAGCCCCCACTGAAGCTTTCTTT. Translated, it gives CASSLAWAGVAPTEAFF.

The rearrangement uses TRBV5-4 and TRBJ1-1, with D possibly TRBD1 on 6 matching bases. The CDR3 spans 15 residues. V gave up 4 bases and J gave up 0 bases, with 13 bases separating them. Germline V gene sequence: CDR1 SGHNT, CDR2 YYREEE (reference sequence). CDR3 amino acids: CASSLGRGMNTEAFF. CDR3 in DNA: TGTGCCAGCAGCCTGGGTAGGGGGATGAACACTGAAGCTTTCTTT. Variable domain in full (rest from reference TRBV5-4 and TRBJ1-1): ETGVTQSPTHLIKTRGQQVTLRCSSQSGHNTVSWYQQALGQGPQFIFQYYREEENGRGNFPPRFSGLQFPNYSSELNVNALELDDSALYLCASSLGRGMNTEAFFGQGTRLTVV.

This clone was picked up a small number of times. CDR3 amino acids: CASSESWGREAFF. CDR3 sequence (DNA): TGTGCCAGCAGTGAATCTTGGGGAAGGGAAGCTTTCTTT. The rearrangement joins TRBV25-1 to TRBJ1-1; D is uncertain. CDR3 length equals 13 residues. Trimming removed 1 base from V and 8 bases from J, with 11 bases in between. The germline CDR1 and CDR2 sequences are MGHDK and SYGVNS.

The V call is TRBV2, the J call TRBJ2-7; TRBD1 agrees at 11 bases. This CDR3 is built from 11 residues. The ends lost 7 bases at V and 9 bases at J; junction bases unmatched: 2. Germline V gene sequence: CDR1 SNHLY, CDR2 FYNNEI. The chain's CDR3 is CASTGTGGQYF. The CDR3 DNA follows: TGTGCCAGCACCGGGACAGGGGGGCAGTACTTC.

The chain has TRBV6-5 and TRBJ2-1, with D perhaps TRBD2 (6 bases). Germline V gene sequence: CDR1 MNHEY, CDR2 SVGAGI. The CDR3 is made up of 15 amino acids. V was cut by 3 bases and J by 6 bases, with 15 bases left in between. CDR3 in DNA: TGTGCCAGCAGTTATATGGGGGGAACGGGCAATGAGCAGTTCTTC. This encodes CASSYMGGTGNEQFF.

The V gene is TRBV19, the J gene TRBJ1-2; 7 bases align to TRBD1. The CDR3 contains 15 residues. Germline V lookup: CDR1 LNHDA, CDR2 SQIVND (reference sequence). The ends lost 5 bases at V and 8 bases at J; junction bases unmatched: 14. CDR3 sequence: CASSLTFGEGGGYTF. CDR3 bases: TGTGCCAGTAGTCTTACCTTCGGGGAAGGGGGCGGCTACACCTTC.

The V and J genes are TRBV4-3 and TRBJ1-4, with D tentatively TRBD1 (5 bases). Looked up from germline, CDR1 is LGHNA and CDR2 is YSLEER. The CDR3 has 15 amino acids. Between the trimmed V and J ends, which lost 1 base and 3 bases, there was a span of 9 bases. The CDR3: CASSQGGYPNEKLFF. Here the CDR3 DNA reads TGCGCCAGCAGCCAAGGGGGGTATCCTAATGAAAAACTGTTTTTT.

The J gene is TRBJ2-7, the V gene TRBV19; maybe TRBD2 (5 bases). Trimming removed 3 bases at V and 8 bases at J, with 17 bases between. Germline V gene sequence: CDR1 LNHDA, CDR2 SQIVND (reference sequence). The CDR3 totals 14 residues. As DNA, the CDR3 is TGTGCCAGTAGTATTGGTTCGTCGGGGAACAAGCAGTACTTC. This gives the protein CASSIGSSGNKQYF.

V and J are TRBV5-1 and TRBJ2-5, with D possibly called TRBD1 or TRBD2 (5 bases each). CDR3 size: 13 residues. Looked up from germline, CDR1 is SGHRS and CDR2 is YFSETQ. V shed 1 base and J shed 5 bases, with 9 bases lying between them. Here the CDR3 reads CASSLTEGETQYF. DNA of the CDR3: TGCGCCAGCAGCTTGACAGAGGGGGAGACCCAGTACTTC. Filled out from reference TRBV5-1 and TRBJ2-5, the complete variable domain reads KAGVTQTPRYLIKTRGQQVTLSCSPISGHRSVSWYQQTPGQGLQFLFEYFSETQRNKGNFPGRFSGRQFSNSRSEMNVSTLELGDSALYLCASSLTEGETQYFGPGTRLLVL.

The V and J genes are TRBV10-3 and TRBJ2-1; TRBD2 is a possible D gene (6 bases). The germline CDR1 and CDR2 sequences are ENHRY and SYGVKD. The germline V and J ends were trimmed by 4 bases and 6 bases, with 10 bases remaining between them. There are 13 residues in the CDR3. The CDR3: CAISGGLGNEQFF. In nucleotides, the CDR3 is TGTGCCATCAGTGGGGGACTCGGCAATGAGCAGTTCTTC.

The V gene is TRBV28, the J gene TRBJ2-5, with 9 bases that match TRBD1. This CDR3 region has 16 residues. The V gene end was trimmed by 6 bases and the J gene end by 4 bases; junction bases not matched to a gene: 12. CDR1 is MDHEN and CDR2 is SYDVKM in the germline V gene. The CDR3 reads CASRTPTGGGGETQYF. CDR3 in DNA: TGTGCCAGCAGAACTCCCACAGGGGGCGGTGGAGAGACCCAGTACTTC.

The V and J genes are TRBV6-5 and TRBJ1-1; 10 bases are shared with TRBD1. The CDR3 totals 15 residues. The V gene end was trimmed by 5 bases and the J gene end by 8 bases; junction bases not matched to a gene: 11. Per germline, CDR1 MNHEY and CDR2 SVGAGI. CDR3: CASSPTGTGATEAFF. In DNA, the CDR3 is TGTGCCAGCAGTCCCACCGGGACAGGGGCGACAGAAGCTTTCTTT.

This chain links TRBV7-2 with TRBJ1-6; D not certain. Germline CDR1 SGHTA, CDR2 FQGNSA. Trimming removed 3 bases from V and 7 bases from J, with 16 bases in between. The CDR3 spans 16 residues. CDR3 sequence: CASSFTSQPVNSPLHF. The CDR3 DNA follows: TGTGCCAGCAGCTTCACGTCTCAGCCCGTCAATTCACCCCTCCACTTT.

The V and J genes are TRBV29-1 and TRBJ1-2; a possible D gene is TRBD1 (5 bases). The CDR3 covers 12 residues. The ends were cut back, 3 bases at V and 6 bases at J, with 11 bases in the middle. From germline, CDR1 is SQVTM and CDR2 ANQGSEA. CDR3 sequence (DNA): TGCAGCGTTGACCGGGGCAAAAATGGCTACACCTTC. This encodes CSVDRGKNGYTF.

V and J are TRBV19 and TRBJ1-4; D gene unclear. This CDR3 has 9 residues. CDR1 is LNHDA, CDR2 SQIVND, per germline (reference sequence). The V end was cut by 10 bases, the J end by 13 bases, with 10 bases between. The chain's CDR3 is CAIEDSLFF. Written as DNA, the CDR3 is TGTGCCATTGAAGATTCACTGTTTTTT.

V gene TRBV6-1 combines with J gene TRBJ2-1; D is ambiguous. Germline V gives CDR1 MNHNS, CDR2 SASEGT. The CDR3 is 12 amino acids. V lost 3 bases and J 4 bases, leaving 4 bases between the germline ends. The CDR3 spells CASSESYNEQFF. CDR3 DNA sequence: TGTGCCAGCAGTGAGTCGTACAATGAGCAGTTCTTC.

The chain joins TRBV5-1 to TRBJ2-5; the match to TRBD2 covers 7 bases. CDR1 is SGHRS and CDR2 is YFSETQ in the germline V gene. This CDR3 contains 13 residues. With 2 bases clipped from V and 5 bases from J, the junction kept 3 bases outside the gene matches. The CDR3 nucleotides read TGCGCCAGCAGCTTCGGGGGGAGGGAGACCCAGTACTTC. Translating gives CASSFGGRETQYF.

A single count supports this clone. V gene TRBV9 combines with J gene TRBJ1-4; D ambiguous. This CDR3 has 16 amino acids. Germline CDR1 and CDR2: SGDLS and YYNGEE. V dropped 0 bases and J dropped 8 bases, with 17 bases sitting between them. DNA of the CDR3: TGTGCCAGCAGCGTAGGTCATGGTAGGGCCGGGGAAAAACTGTTTTTT. Protein product: CASSVGHGRAGEKLFF.

This clone came up once. The V and J genes are TRBV2 and TRBJ1-3; 9 bases align to TRBD1. Germline CDR1 SNHLY, CDR2 FYNNEI. The CDR3 covers 15 residues. After removal of 6 bases from V and 2 bases from J, the junction contained 5 bases not matched to a gene. The CDR3 sequence: CASRTRQGAGNTIYF. The DNA of the CDR3 is TGTGCCAGCAGGACCAGACAGGGGGCTGGAAACACCATATATTTT.

This chain uses TRBV5-8 with TRBJ2-2; TRBD1 is a possible D gene (6 bases). The germline CDR1 and CDR2 sequences are SGHTS and YDEGEE. The CDR3 is 16 residues long. V gave up 4 bases and J gave up 1 base, with 14 bases separating them. CDR3 coding DNA: TGTGCCAGCAGCCGGGCAAGGGGGTGGAACACCGGGGAGCTGTTTTTT. Translating gives CASSRARGWNTGELFF.

The chain joins TRBV6-5 to TRBJ1-2; possible D gene TRBD1, 5 bases. Between the trimmed V and J ends, which lost 7 bases and 4 bases, there was a span of 13 bases. This CDR3 region has 13 residues. Germline lookup yields CDR1 MNHEY and CDR2 SVGAGI. CDR3 sequence (DNA): TGTGCCAGCACCTGGGGGGGTATCTATGGCTACACCTTC. Translation: CASTWGGIYGYTF.

The chain couples TRBV19 to TRBJ2-2; 8 nucleotides align to TRBD1. Trimming at V came to 3 bases and at J to 0 bases, leaving 9 bases not matched to a gene. The CDR3 totals 18 residues. Germline lookup yields CDR1 LNHDA and CDR2 SQIVND (reference sequence). As DNA, the CDR3 is TGTGCCAGTAGTATGATTCGTCAGGGGGCTCCGAACACCGGGGAGCTGTTTTTT. Amino acids: CASSMIRQGAPNTGELFF.